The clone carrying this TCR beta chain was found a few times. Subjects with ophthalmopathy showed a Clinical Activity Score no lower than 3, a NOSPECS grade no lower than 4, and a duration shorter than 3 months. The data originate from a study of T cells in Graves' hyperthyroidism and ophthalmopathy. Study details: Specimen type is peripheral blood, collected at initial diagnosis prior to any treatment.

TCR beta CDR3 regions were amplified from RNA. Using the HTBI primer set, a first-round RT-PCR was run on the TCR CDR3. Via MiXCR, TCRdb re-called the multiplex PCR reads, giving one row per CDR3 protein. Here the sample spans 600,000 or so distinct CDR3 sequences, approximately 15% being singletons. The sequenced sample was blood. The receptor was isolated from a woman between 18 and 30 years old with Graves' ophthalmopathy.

CDR3 loop: CATERGGGLSGRLGPYNEQFF. CDR3 nucleotides: TGTGCCACTGAAAGAGGGGGGGGACTTTCCGGGAGACTAGGGCCCTACAATGAGCAGTTCTTC. The chain links TRBV15 to TRBJ2-1; D is perhaps TRBD2 (7 bases). The CDR3 extends over 21 amino acids. The germline V and J ends were trimmed by 9 bases and 2 bases, with 35 bases remaining between them. Germline V CDR1 and CDR2: LNHNV, YYDKDF (reference sequence).